This TCR beta chain was identified during a study of blood T cells in healthy people across ages. The germline CDR1 and CDR2 sequences are SGHRS and YFSETQ. CDR3 length: 18 amino acids. The amount of total RNA extracted per sample was at least 5 micrograms. Then a second PCR, running roughly 7 to 11 cycles, was carried out with a sample-barcoded 5' primer and a J-beta primer mix. A single record per CDR3 protein comes from TCRdb applying MiXCR to the 5' RACE reads. The sample includes about 640,000 distinct CDR3 sequences, under 30% of them seen just once. Study outcomes and limitations: Any changes in expanded clonotypes were possibly confounded, as donor CMV status remained unknown. Naive T cell percentage by flow cytometry tracked strongly with beta diversity.

Remarks on this clonotype: The antigen is undetermined. One base away lies a much larger clone, so this may be a sequencing read error.

The receptor was isolated from an elderly woman in good health. The V and J genes are TRBV5-1 and TRBJ1-4; the match to TRBD1 covers 10 bases. Sample: blood. The CDR3 sequence: CASSRSGTGAVSNEKRFF. The CDR3 DNA reads as TGCGCCAGCAGCAGATCCGGGACAGGGGCGGTGTCTAATGAAAAACGGTTTTTT.